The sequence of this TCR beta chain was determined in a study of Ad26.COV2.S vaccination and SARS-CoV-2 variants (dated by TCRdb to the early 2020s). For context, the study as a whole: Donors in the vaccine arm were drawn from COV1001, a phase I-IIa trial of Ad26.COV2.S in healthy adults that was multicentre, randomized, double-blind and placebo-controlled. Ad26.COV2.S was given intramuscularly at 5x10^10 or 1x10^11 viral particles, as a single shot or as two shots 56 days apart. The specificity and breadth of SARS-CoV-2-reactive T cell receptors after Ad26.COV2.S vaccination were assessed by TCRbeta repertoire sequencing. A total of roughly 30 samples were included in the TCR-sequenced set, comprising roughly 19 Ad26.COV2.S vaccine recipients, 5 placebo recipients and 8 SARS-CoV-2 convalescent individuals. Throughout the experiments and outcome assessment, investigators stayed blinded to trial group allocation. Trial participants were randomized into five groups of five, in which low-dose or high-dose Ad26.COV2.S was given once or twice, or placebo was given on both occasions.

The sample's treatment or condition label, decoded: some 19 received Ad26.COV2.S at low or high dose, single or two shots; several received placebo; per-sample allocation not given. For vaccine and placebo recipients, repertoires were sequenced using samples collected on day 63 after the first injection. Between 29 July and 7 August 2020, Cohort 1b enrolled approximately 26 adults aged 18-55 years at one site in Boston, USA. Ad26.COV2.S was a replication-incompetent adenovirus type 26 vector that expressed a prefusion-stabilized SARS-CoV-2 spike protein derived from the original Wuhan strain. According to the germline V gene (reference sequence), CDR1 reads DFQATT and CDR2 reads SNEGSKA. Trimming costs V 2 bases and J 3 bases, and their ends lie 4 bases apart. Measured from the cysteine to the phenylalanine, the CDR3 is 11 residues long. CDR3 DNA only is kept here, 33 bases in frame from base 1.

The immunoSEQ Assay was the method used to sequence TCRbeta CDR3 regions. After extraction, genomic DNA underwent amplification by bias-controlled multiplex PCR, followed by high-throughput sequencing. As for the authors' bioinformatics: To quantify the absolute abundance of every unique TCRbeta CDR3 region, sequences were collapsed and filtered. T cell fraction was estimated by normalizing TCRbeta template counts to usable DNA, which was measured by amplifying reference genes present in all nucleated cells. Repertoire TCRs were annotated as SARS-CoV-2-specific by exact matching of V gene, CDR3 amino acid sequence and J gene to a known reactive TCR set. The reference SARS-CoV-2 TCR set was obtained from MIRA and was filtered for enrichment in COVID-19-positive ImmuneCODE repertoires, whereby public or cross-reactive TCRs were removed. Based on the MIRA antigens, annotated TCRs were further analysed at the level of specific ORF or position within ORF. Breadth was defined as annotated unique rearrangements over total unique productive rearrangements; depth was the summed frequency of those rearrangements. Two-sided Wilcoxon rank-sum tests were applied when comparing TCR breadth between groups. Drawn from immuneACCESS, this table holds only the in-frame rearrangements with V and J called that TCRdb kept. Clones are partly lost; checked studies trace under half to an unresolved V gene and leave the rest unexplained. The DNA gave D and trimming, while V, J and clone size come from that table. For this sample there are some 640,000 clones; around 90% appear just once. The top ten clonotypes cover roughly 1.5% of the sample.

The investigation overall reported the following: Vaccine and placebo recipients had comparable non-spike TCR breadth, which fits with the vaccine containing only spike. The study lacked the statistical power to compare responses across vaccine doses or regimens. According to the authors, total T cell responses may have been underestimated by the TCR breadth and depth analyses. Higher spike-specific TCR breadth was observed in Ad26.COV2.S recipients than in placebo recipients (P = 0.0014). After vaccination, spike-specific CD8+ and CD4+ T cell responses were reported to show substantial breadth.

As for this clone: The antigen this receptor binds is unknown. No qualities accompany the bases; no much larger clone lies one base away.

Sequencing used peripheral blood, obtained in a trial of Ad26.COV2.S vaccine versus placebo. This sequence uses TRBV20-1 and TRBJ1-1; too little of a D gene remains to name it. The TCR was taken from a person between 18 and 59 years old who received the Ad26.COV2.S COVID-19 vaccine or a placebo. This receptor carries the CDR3 CSARQYTEAFF. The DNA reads TGCAGTGCTAGACAGTACACTGAAGCTTTCTTT.